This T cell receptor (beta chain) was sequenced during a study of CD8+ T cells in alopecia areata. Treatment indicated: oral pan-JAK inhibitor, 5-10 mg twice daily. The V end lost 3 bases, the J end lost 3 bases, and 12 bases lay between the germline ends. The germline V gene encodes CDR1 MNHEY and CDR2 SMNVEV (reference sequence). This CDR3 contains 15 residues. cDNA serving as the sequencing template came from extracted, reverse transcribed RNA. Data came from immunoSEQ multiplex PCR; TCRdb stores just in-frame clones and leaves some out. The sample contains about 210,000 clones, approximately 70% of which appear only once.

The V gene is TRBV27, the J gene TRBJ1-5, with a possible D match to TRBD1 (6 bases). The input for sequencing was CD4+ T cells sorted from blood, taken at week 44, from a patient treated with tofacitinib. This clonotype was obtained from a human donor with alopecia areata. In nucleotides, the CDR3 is TGTGCCAGCAGTTTCGGGACATCAAACAATCAGCCCCAGCATTTT. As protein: CASSFGTSNNQPQHF.